Listed below are T cell receptor beta chains from one sample, sequenced in a study of OX40 agonist ivuxolimab in advanced cancers. Here immunoSEQ multiplex PCR was the method, and the copy in TCRdb shows in-frame clones only, minus some. The repertoire holds about 19,000 clones, with about 88% as singletons. The input for sequencing was CD4+ or CD8+ T cells sorted from blood, taken in a trial of the OX40 agonist ivuxolimab. The receptor source for this set is an adult with an advanced solid tumor such as melanoma, head and neck, liver or kidney cancer. Both conserved end residues are part of each CDR3. The D gene is left open where the match is weak. Rows give clone size only sometimes, using once, few, many, or a class for an expanded clone.

len	v_gene	d_gene	j_gene	abundance	CDR3nt	CDR3aa
16	TRBV28	-	TRBJ2-7	-	TGTGTCAGCAGTTTTCTCAGGGGCCTACTACGAGACGAGCAGTACTTC	CVSSFLRGLLRDEQYF
14	TRBV7-8	TRBD2	TRBJ2-7	-	TGTGCCAGTACGTTAGCGGGAGGGCCTTACGAGCAGTACTTC	CASTLAGGPYEQYF
15	TRBV7-8	-	TRBJ2-1	once	TGTGCCAGCAGCTTAGAGACGAGCTCCTACAATGAGCAGTTCTTC	CASSLETSSYNEQFF
12	TRBV11-1	-	TRBJ2-5	-	TGTGCCAGCAGCTTCCTCCAAGAGACCCAGTACTTC	CASSFLQETQYF
15	TRBV9	-	TRBJ2-4	-	TGTGCCAGCAGCGTTACTGGGTTAGCCAAAAACATTCAGTACTTC	CASSVTGLAKNIQYF
16	TRBV4-3	TRBD1	TRBJ1-1	-	TGCGCCAGCAGCCAAGATGCCGGGACAGGGGGCATTGAAGCTTTCTTT	CASSQDAGTGGIEAFF
14	TRBV19	-	TRBJ1-1	once	TGTGCCAGTAGTTCCGGGGGCGCTATCACTGAAGCTTTCTTT	CASSSGGAITEAFF
15	TRBV10-2	TRBD2	TRBJ2-1	-	TGCGCCAGCAGCCTACCGGGACTAGCGGGAGAAGAGCAGTTCTTC	CASSLPGLAGEEQFF
10	TRBV20-1	-	TRBJ1-1	-	TGCAGTGCTAGAGTGGCTGCGGCTTTCTTT	CSARVAAAFF
14	TRBV27	-	TRBJ1-5	-	TGTGCCAGCAGGGCCCTTCGGAGCAATCAGCCCCAGCATTTT	CASRALRSNQPQHF
15	TRBV4-3	-	TRBJ1-2	-	TGCGCCAGCAGCCAAGATTTGGATCACCCATATGGCTACACCTTC	CASSQDLDHPYGYTF
15	TRBV5-1	-	TRBJ2-7	-	TGCGCCAGCAGCTTGGGTCAGGGCCCAAACTACGAGCAGTACTTC	CASSLGQGPNYEQYF
15	TRBV6-5	TRBD2	TRBJ2-7	few	TGTGCCAGCAGGTCCGGGACTAGCGGGTTCTACGAGCAGTACTTC	CASRSGTSGFYEQYF
14	TRBV11-1	TRBD2	TRBJ2-1	-	TGTGCCAGTAGCGGGCTAGCTTCCTACAATGAGCAGTTCTTC	CASSGLASYNEQFF
16	TRBV11-3	-	TRBJ2-2	-	TGTGCCAGCAGCTCCTCCGAGACTCCGAACACCGGGGAGCTGTTTTTT	CASSSSETPNTGELFF
14	TRBV4-2	TRBD1	TRBJ1-6	-	TGTGCCAGCAGTCAAGGGGGCTTCAATTCACCCCTCCACTTT	CASSQGGFNSPLHF
14	TRBV5-1	-	TRBJ2-3	-	TGCGCCAGCAGGCACCCAGGAGCAACAGATACGCAGTATTTT	CASRHPGATDTQYF
17	TRBV28	TRBD2	TRBJ2-1	-	TGTGCCAGCAGTTTTTCCGGAGGGACTAGCGGGAGGATTGAGCAGTTCTTC	CASSFSGGTSGRIEQFF
13	TRBV6-6	TRBD2	TRBJ2-7	-	TGTGCCAGCAGTTACTTTAGCGGGAGCGAGCAGTACTTC	CASSYFSGSEQYF
15	TRBV7-9	TRBD2	TRBJ2-1	-	TGTGCCAGCAGCGGAACGGGACTAGCGGGAGGGTTGGCGTTCTTC	CASSGTGLAGGLAFF
15	TRBV6-5	TRBD2	TRBJ2-5	-	TGTGCCAGCAGTCGGACTAGCGGGAGGGAAGAGACCCAGTACTTC	CASSRTSGREETQYF
14	TRBV6-1	TRBD2	TRBJ2-7	few	TGTGCCAGTTGGACTAGCGGGGGTTCCTACGAGCAGTACTTC	CASWTSGGSYEQYF
16	TRBV7-6	TRBD2	TRBJ2-3	-	TGTGCCAGCAGCTTAGGACTAGCGGGAACATGGTTGACGCAGTATTTT	CASSLGLAGTWLTQYF
13	TRBV6-5	TRBD1	TRBJ2-7	-	TGTGCCAGCAGACAGGGGCCGCATTACGAGCAGTACTTC	CASRQGPHYEQYF
13	TRBV4-2	-	TRBJ1-1	-	TGTGCCAGCAGCCCGGGGACCGCGCGTGAAGCTTTCTTT	CASSPGTAREAFF
16	TRBV27	-	TRBJ1-4	-	TGTGCCAGCAGTTTATCTTGGCGGGCAGCGAATGAAAAACTGTTTTTT	CASSLSWRAANEKLFF
14	TRBV5-1	-	TRBJ2-1	-	TGCGCCAGCAGCCCAAGAGCAGGGGTAGATGAGCAGTTCTTC	CASSPRAGVDEQFF
13	TRBV13	-	TRBJ2-3	-	TGTGCCAGCAAGAGGGGAGGACTTGATACGCAGTATTTT	CASKRGGLDTQYF
16	TRBV7-9	-	TRBJ2-5	-	TGTGCCAGCAGCCACGGTCCCGTAGCGGATCAAGAGACCCAGTACTTC	CASSHGPVADQETQYF
9	TRBV20-1	-	TRBJ1-2	few	TGCAGGGGGGCGGGAGGCTACACCTTC	CRGAGGYTF
14	TRBV5-1	TRBD2	TRBJ2-3	-	TGCGCCAGCAGCATAGGACTAGGCACAGATACGCAGTATTTT	CASSIGLGTDTQYF
15	TRBV18	TRBD2	TRBJ2-1	once	TGTGCCAGCTCATCCCTAGCGGGAAGAGACAATGAGCAGTTCTTC	CASSSLAGRDNEQFF
13	TRBV5-1	-	TRBJ2-7	-	TGCGCCAGCAGCTCGGCTCGAGGATACGAGCAGTACTTC	CASSSARGYEQYF
16	TRBV27	TRBD2	TRBJ2-1	-	TGTGCCAGCAGTCCCGACCTTAGCGGGAACTACAATGAGCAGTTCTTC	CASSPDLSGNYNEQFF
16	TRBV7-9	TRBD2	TRBJ2-7	-	TGTGCCAGCACTCCCTCGTCTTCGGGGGTGCGGGGGGAGCAGTACTTC	CASTPSSSGVRGEQYF
16	TRBV19	TRBD2	TRBJ2-5	-	TGTGCCAGTAGTATTGGAATAGCGGGACACCAAGAGACCCAGTACTTC	CASSIGIAGHQETQYF
11	TRBV19	-	TRBJ2-1	-	TGTGCCACGAACATGAATTTTGAGCAGTTCTTC	CATNMNFEQFF
16	TRBV9	-	TRBJ2-5	-	TGTGCCAGCAGCATCGACGAGACCACTTCAAGAGAGACCCAGTACTTC	CASSIDETTSRETQYF
14	TRBV9	-	TRBJ2-3	few	TGTGCCAGCAGCCCCACCGCCATGACAGATACGCAGTATTTT	CASSPTAMTDTQYF
13	TRBV7-9	-	TRBJ2-5	medium-sized	TGTGCCAGCAGCTTAGAGACAGAAGAGACCCAGTACTTC	CASSLETEETQYF
14	TRBV4-1	-	TRBJ1-2	-	TGCGCCAGCAGCCAGAACCTTCTGGACTATGGCTACACCTTC	CASSQNLLDYGYTF
13	TRBV7-9	-	TRBJ1-5	-	TGTGCCAGCAGCTTAAGTGGGAATCAGCCCCAGCATTTT	CASSLSGNQPQHF
13	TRBV19	-	TRBJ1-4	-	TGTGCCAGTGCAGAGGCAACTAATGAAAAACTGTTTTTT	CASAEATNEKLFF